Below, 26 T cell receptor beta chains from the same sample are listed, as sequenced in a study of T-cell memory formation after mild COVID-19. TCRdb used MiXCR to reprocess the 5' RACE reads, holding one entry per CDR3 protein. The table includes roughly 110,000 distinct CDR3 sequences, 17% detected once. The specimen was PBMCs or a T cell subset sorted from them (not recorded which). Every receptor here comes from an adult woman who had mild COVID-19 (a few samples of this study predate the infection). Cell type and time point are not known.

The chain has TRBV13 and TRBJ2-3, with 12 bases fitting TRBD2. From germline, CDR1 is PRHDT and CDR2 FYEKMQ (reference sequence). This CDR3 comprises 18 residues. Losses at the gene ends were 4 bases for V and 4 bases for J; bases not matched to a gene: 12. The CDR3 DNA is TGTGCCAGCAGCTCACGACTAGCGGGGGTCGTTCGTCCAGATACGCAGTATTTT. Amino acids: CASSSRLAGVVRPDTQYF.

This clonotype was picked up a small number of times. The chain combines TRBV19 with TRBJ1-5, with 8 bases identical to TRBD1. Germline CDR1 reads LNHDA; CDR2 reads SQIVND (reference sequence). The CDR3 covers 15 residues. With 3 bases clipped from V and 3 bases from J, the junction kept 4 bases outside the gene matches. The CDR3 DNA sequence: TGTGCCAGTAGTATTGTGGACAGGGTCAATCAGCCCCAGCATTTT. Protein sequence: CASSIVDRVNQPQHF.

This clonotype was seen only a few times. The rearrangement joins TRBV5-5 to TRBJ2-7; 9 bases align to TRBD1. V dropped 3 bases and J dropped 7; count of bases not matched to a gene: 11. The CDR3 covers 15 residues. Germline V gene lookup returns CDR1 SGHKS and CDR2 YYEKEE (reference sequence). The CDR3 sequence: CASSSPGQGLEEQYF. The CDR3, as DNA: TGTGCCAGCAGCTCGCCGGGACAGGGTCTGGAAGAGCAGTACTTC.

V is TRBV7-3 and J is TRBJ2-7; D remains unclear. The germline gives CDR1 SGHTA, CDR2 FQGTGA. V lost 3 bases to trimming and J lost 0 bases, with 9 bases between them. There are 14 residues in the CDR3. The CDR3 DNA is TGTGCCAGCAGCTTTCAGGTCCCCTCCTACGAGCAGTACTTC. This sequence encodes CASSFQVPSYEQYF.

This chain joins TRBV29-1 and TRBJ1-2; 7 positions agree with TRBD1. The CDR3 is 14 residues long. Germline V gene data show CDR1 as SQVTM and CDR2 as ANQGSEA. The J segment lost 3 bases and the V segment lost 2 bases, leaving 6 bases of the junction unmatched. The DNA of the CDR3 is TGCAGCGTTGAACCCTCCGGGACAGACTATGGCTACACCTTC. This codes for CSVEPSGTDYGYTF.

With regard to this clonotype: An end of the junction differs from the germline gene, which may be a read error. This chain connects TRBV4-3 to TRBJ2-7; maybe TRBD2 (6 bases). Germline CDR1 and CDR2: LGHNA and YSLEER. The CDR3 runs 13 residues. CDR3 DNA: TGCGCCAGCAGCCAAGGGGGGGACCACGAGCTGTACTTC. Translating gives CASSQGGDHELYF.

The rearrangement joins TRBV7-2 to TRBJ2-3, with 8 bases lining up with TRBD2. Germline V gene data show CDR1 as SGHTA and CDR2 as FQGNSA. The V and J ends lost 5 bases and 4 bases, in that order; junction bases with no gene match: 8. The CDR3 covers 15 residues. The CDR3 sequence is CASSPLAGWADTQYF. CDR3 coding DNA: TGTGCCAGCAGCCCTTTAGCGGGGTGGGCAGATACGCAGTATTTT. The full variable domain, its missing parts supplied by reference TRBV7-2 and TRBJ2-3, is GAGVSQSPSNKVTEKGKDVELRCDPISGHTALYWYRQSLGQGLEFLIYFQGNSAPDKSGLPSDRFSAERTGGSVSTLTIQRTQQEDSAVYLCASSPLAGWADTQYFGPGTRLTVL.

The CDR3 coding sequence is TGTGCCAGCAGCGAACCGGGACTAGCAGATACGCAGTATTTT. Translating it yields CASSEPGLADTQYF. The chain couples TRBV9 to TRBJ2-3; 8 bases map to TRBD2. Looked up from germline, CDR1 is SGDLS and CDR2 is YYNGEE. V lost 3 bases, J lost 4 bases, and 4 bases stayed unmatched. The CDR3 length is 14 residues. The full variable domain, with the rest looked up from reference TRBV9 and TRBJ2-3, is DSGVTQTPKHLITATGQRVTLRCSPRSGDLSVYWYQQSLDQGLQFLIQYYNGEERAKGNILERFSAQQFPDLHSELNLSSLELGDSALYFCASSEPGLADTQYFGPGTRLTVL.

The CDR3 DNA reads TGCAGCGTTATTAAAACGAACACCGGGGAGCTGTTTTTT. Protein: CSVIKTNTGELFF. The genes are TRBV29-1 and TRBJ2-2; D is undetermined. Deletions cut 5 bases from V and 0 bases from J, with 7 bases between. CDR1 SQVTM and CDR2 ANQGSEA come from the germline V gene. The CDR3 is made up of 13 amino acids.

The chain combines TRBV15 with TRBJ1-3; 8 positions agree with TRBD1. V dropped 5 bases and J dropped 2; count of bases not matched to a gene: 5. CDR3 length: 15 residues. Germline V CDR1 and CDR2: LNHNV, YYDKDF (reference sequence). The CDR3 DNA is TGTGCCACCAGCCAAGACAGGGGACCTGGAAACACCATATATTTT. It is translated as CATSQDRGPGNTIYF. The full variable domain, its missing parts supplied by reference TRBV15 and TRBJ1-3, is DAMVIQNPRYQVTQFGKPVTLSCSQTLNHNVMYWYQQKSSQAPKLLFHYYDKDFNNEADTPDNFQSRRPNTSFCFLDIRSPGLGDTAMYLCATSQDRGPGNTIYFGEGSWLTVV.

This clonotype showed up just a few times. This chain uses TRBV7-9 with TRBJ2-3, with TRBD2 matching 10 bases. V trimming: 5 bases; J trimming: 6 bases; junction bases outside the gene matches: 2. CDR1 is SEHNR, CDR2 FQNEAQ, per germline (reference sequence). The CDR3 totals 13 residues. The CDR3 DNA sequence: TGTGCCAGCAGCCCGGGACTAGCGGATACGCAGTATTTT. This codes for CASSPGLADTQYF.

As concerns this clonotype: The CDR3 does not end in the conserved phenylalanine or tryptophan, so this is likely a read error. This rearrangement joins TRBV13 to TRBJ2-4; 8 bases are a match to TRBD1. The CDR3 has 13 residues. J gave up 6 bases and V 6 bases, and 4 bases lay outside the gene matches. In germline, CDR1 is PRHDT, CDR2 FYEKMQ (reference sequence). The CDR3 protein is CASSTDRANIQYL. For the CDR3, the DNA is TGTGCCAGCAGTACGGACAGGGCAAACATTCAGTACTTA.

The chain combines TRBV11-3 with TRBJ2-7; 11 nucleotides line up with TRBD2. The CDR3 spans 16 residues. V gave up 1 base and J gave up 1 base; unmatched junction bases: 3. Germline assignment: CDR1 SGHNT and CDR2 YENEEA. CDR3 nucleotide sequence: TGTGCCAGCAGCTTAGGACTAGCGGGAATGTCCTACGAGCAGTACTTC. This codes for CASSLGLAGMSYEQYF.

The J gene is TRBJ2-4, the V gene TRBV7-2; maybe TRBD2 (6 bases). CDR1 is SGHTA, CDR2 FQGNSA, per germline. This CDR3 contains 16 residues. V gave up 5 bases and J gave up 4 bases, with 18 bases separating them. Written as DNA, the CDR3 is TGTGCCAGCAGCCACCTGGAGGGTAGGCTTAAAAACATTCAGTACTTC. Its translation: CASSHLEGRLKNIQYF.

This clonotype was seen more than once but under ten times. The chain links TRBV24-1 to TRBJ2-6, with 8 bases lining up with TRBD1. The CDR3 length is 18 residues. J lost 3 bases, V lost 4 bases, and 10 bases had no gene match. From germline, CDR1 is KGHDR and CDR2 SFDVKD. CDR3 residues: CATSDPDRGRGGANVLTF. For the CDR3, the DNA is TGTGCCACCAGTGACCCTGACAGGGGCCGGGGTGGGGCCAACGTCCTGACTTTC.

The chain is built from TRBV20-1 and TRBJ1-1; the D gene is possibly TRBD1 (5 bases). The V end lost 7 bases, the J end lost 3 bases, and 18 bases lay between the germline ends. The germline V gene has CDR1 DFQATT and CDR2 SNEGSKA (reference sequence). The CDR3 runs to 14 residues. CDR3 amino acids: CSGRTTGGDTEAFF. CDR3 sequence (DNA): TGCAGTGGGAGGACAACTGGAGGAGACACTGAAGCTTTCTTT.

V usage is TRBV7-3 and J usage is TRBJ2-1; D may match TRBD1 or TRBD2 (6 bases each). The CDR3 extends over 16 amino acids. From germline, CDR1 is SGHTA and CDR2 FQGTGA. V shed 0 bases and J shed 4 bases, with 13 bases lying between them. The CDR3 region is CASSLTLEGGYNEQFF. The DNA for the CDR3 is TGTGCCAGCAGCTTAACCTTAGAGGGGGGTTACAATGAGCAGTTCTTC.

The sample holds a few counts of this clonotype. The chain is built from TRBV7-9 and TRBJ2-5; D is unclear. Trimming removed 4 bases at V and 2 bases at J, with 5 bases between. The CDR3 sequence is 12 residues long. Germline-derived CDR1 and CDR2 are SEHNR and FQNEAQ (reference sequence). The CDR3 protein is CASSSWQETQYF. In DNA form, the CDR3 reads TGTGCCAGCAGCTCCTGGCAAGAGACCCAGTACTTC. The full variable domain, with the rest looked up from reference TRBV7-9 and TRBJ2-5, is DTGVSQNPRHKITKRGQNVTFRCDPISEHNRLYWYRQTLGQGPEFLTYFQNEAQLEKSRLLSDRFSAERPKGSFSTLEIQRTEQGDSAMYLCASSSWQETQYFGPGTRLLVL.

This clonotype was counted between two and nine times. The gene calls are TRBV15 and TRBJ2-5; D ambiguous. Trimming took off 0 bases at V and 3 bases at J, with 5 bases between the two ends. The CDR3 runs 13 residues. Germline values: CDR1 LNHNV, CDR2 YYDKDF (reference sequence). The CDR3 coding sequence is TGTGCCACCAGCAGAGAGGGGAAAGAGACCCAGTACTTC. Its translation is CATSREGKETQYF.

This clonotype was detected a few times. V usage is TRBV4-1 and J usage is TRBJ2-7; TRBD1 agrees at 9 bases. The CDR3 is 14 residues long. CDR1 is MGHRA and CDR2 is YSYEKL in the germline V gene. V dropped 1 base and J dropped 4; count of bases not matched to a gene: 2. The CDR3 region is CASSQGTGVYEQYF. The CDR3 nucleotides are TGCGCCAGCAGCCAAGGGACAGGGGTTTACGAGCAGTACTTC.

The chain links TRBV7-6 to TRBJ2-1, with 9 bases fitting TRBD2. CDR3 size: 15 residues. Germline V lookup: CDR1 SGHVS, CDR2 FNYEAQ. V lost 6 bases to trimming and J lost 5 bases; unmatched junction nucleotides: 8. The CDR3 DNA reads TGTGCCAGCAGTCCGATGACTAGCGGAGACAATGAGCAGTTCTTC. It specifies CASSPMTSGDNEQFF. The variable domain in full, completed from reference TRBV7-6 and TRBJ2-1, reads GAGVSQSPRYKVTKRGQDVALRCDPISGHVSLYWYRQALGQGPEFLTYFNYEAQQDKSGLPNDRFSAERPEGSISTLTIQRTEQRDSAMYRCASSPMTSGDNEQFFGPGTRLTVL.

The rearrangement links TRBV2 to TRBJ2-2; D remains ambiguous. V was trimmed by 6 bases and J by 6 bases, leaving 5 bases between them. Germline loops: CDR1 SNHLY, CDR2 FYNNEI. This CDR3 has 11 residues. The CDR3 reads CASRSAGELFF. The DNA for the CDR3 is TGTGCCAGCAGGAGCGCCGGGGAGCTGTTTTTT. The whole variable domain, remainder taken from reference TRBV2 and TRBJ2-2, is EPEVTQTPSHQVTQMGQEVILRCVPISNHLYFYWYRQILGQKVEFLVSFYNNEISEKSEIFDDQFSVERPDGSNFTLKIRSTKLEDSAMYFCASRSAGELFFGEGSRLTVL.

This chain uses TRBV6-4 with TRBJ1-5; no clear D gene. CDR1 is MRHNA and CDR2 is SNTAGT in the germline V gene. Trimming stripped 5 bases from V and 6 bases from J, with 11 bases between. The CDR3 contains 13 residues. As DNA, the CDR3 is TGTGCCAGCAGTCCCAGGATGGGTCAGCCCCAGCATTTT. Translation gives CASSPRMGQPQHF.

This chain connects TRBV7-9 to TRBJ2-5; a possible D gene is TRBD1 (6 bases). V was shortened by 5 bases and J by 5 bases, with 12 bases between the two germline ends. The germline V gene encodes CDR1 SEHNR and CDR2 FQNEAQ (reference sequence). The CDR3 extends over 13 amino acids. CDR3 coding DNA: TGTGCCAGCAGCCCGACAGGAGTCGAGACCCAGTACTTC. Translating gives CASSPTGVETQYF.

The gene calls are TRBV5-1 and TRBJ2-1; D is ambiguous. Germline CDR1 reads SGHRS; CDR2 reads YFSETQ. There are 13 residues in the CDR3. V lost 0 bases and J 6 bases, leaving 7 bases between the germline ends. The CDR3 sequence: CASSLEEPNEQFF. The CDR3 DNA reads TGCGCCAGCAGCTTGGAAGAACCCAATGAGCAGTTCTTC. Full variable domain (outside the CDR3, taken from reference TRBV5-1 and TRBJ2-1): KAGVTQTPRYLIKTRGQQVTLSCSPISGHRSVSWYQQTPGQGLQFLFEYFSETQRNKGNFPGRFSGRQFSNSRSEMNVSTLELGDSALYLCASSLEEPNEQFFGPGTRLTVL.

This clonotype has a count of ten or more. This rearrangement joins TRBV2 to TRBJ2-2; unclear D gene. Germline V gene data show CDR1 as SNHLY and CDR2 as FYNNEI. Trimming left V 8 bases short and J 6 bases short, with 13 bases between. CDR3 length: 13 residues. The CDR3 DNA sequence: TGTGCCAGCGGCCACCAGATACCCGGGGAGCTGTTTTTT. It codes for CASGHQIPGELFF.